One and the same sample provided the 21 T cell receptor beta chains below, sequenced in a study of blood T cells in healthy people across ages (dated by TCRdb to the mid-2010s). Library generation was performed with 5' RACE. This sample was sequenced with an Illumina HiSeq 2500. A second PCR of about 6 to 11 cycles was performed with a sample-barcoded 5' primer and a J-beta primer mix. TCRdb reworked the public reads: Q25 trimming with fastp, MiXCR clone assembly, productive beta chains retained. Each CDR3 protein gets just one entry, which takes the most common genes and DNA from the rows behind it. The sample profile shows 1.5 million to 2 million distinct CDR3 sequences; about 31% of them were found once. About 11% of the sample is taken by the ten largest. Input material: blood. All receptors derive from a woman in her twenties or thirties in good health.

The table lists this clonotype with a few counts. The chain links TRBV7-6 to TRBJ2-1; maybe TRBD2 (5 bases). The ends were cut back, 2 bases at V and 6 bases at J, with 14 bases in the middle. The CDR3 spans 15 residues. Germline V CDR1 and CDR2: SGHVS, FNYEAQ. Here the CDR3 reads CASSLNSLEGNEQFF. The CDR3 DNA sequence: TGTGCCAGCAGCTTAAATTCGCTAGAGGGCAATGAGCAGTTCTTC.

Written as DNA, the CDR3 is TGTGCCAGCAGTTACGCCCAGGGGAGTACGCAGTATTTT. This encodes CASSYAQGSTQYF. V gene TRBV6-5 combines with J gene TRBJ2-3, with TRBD1 as a possible D gene (6 bases). This CDR3 contains 13 residues. Germline V gene sequence: CDR1 MNHEY, CDR2 SVGAGI. The germline V and J ends were trimmed by 2 bases and 8 bases, with 11 bases remaining between them.

The chain's CDR3 is CASSPLTPQSSGANVLTF. The CDR3 nucleotides read TGCGCCTCAAGCCCGCTTACCCCTCAGAGCTCTGGGGCCAACGTCCTGACTTTC. The chain has TRBV5-1 and TRBJ2-6, with D unresolved. The CDR3 spans 18 residues. CDR1 SGHRS and CDR2 YFSETQ come from the germline V gene. Trimming shortened V by 10 bases and J by 0 bases, and 23 bases separated the two germline ends.

V and J are TRBV7-7 and TRBJ2-7, with 7 bases identical to TRBD1. The better agreement between TRBJ2-5 and the DNA end casts doubt on the J call. CDR3 length: 17 amino acids. In germline, CDR1 is SSHAT, CDR2 FNYEAQ (reference sequence). The DNA of the CDR3 is TGTGCCAGCAGCTTAAGGGGAGACAGGGTATCATCAGAGACCCAGTACTTC. Amino acid sequence: CASSLRGDRVSSETQYF.

This chain joins TRBV9 and TRBJ2-1; D is uncertain. CDR3 length: 18 amino acids. CDR1 and CDR2 (germline): SGDLS, YYNGEE. The V end lost 0 bases, the J end lost 4 bases, and 20 bases lay between the germline ends. The CDR3 sequence: CASSVGWDPNGLYNEQFF. In DNA form, the CDR3 reads TGTGCCAGCAGCGTAGGCTGGGATCCGAACGGTTTATACAATGAGCAGTTCTTC.

This clonotype was counted a few times. V gene TRBV20-1 combines with J gene TRBJ2-7; D remains unclear. The CDR3 length is 12 residues. V was shortened by 6 bases and J by 9 bases, with 18 bases between the two germline ends. Per the germline V gene, CDR1 is DFQATT and CDR2 is SNEGSKA (reference sequence). The CDR3 DNA follows: TGCAGTGCCTCAGAGCCCACGTCCGTGCAGTACTTC. The encoded protein is CSASEPTSVQYF.

This rearrangement joins TRBV20-1 to TRBJ2-5; 7 bases line up with TRBD2. This CDR3 contains 14 residues. J was trimmed by 4 bases and V by 6 bases; bases with no gene match: 11. Per germline, CDR1 DFQATT and CDR2 SNEGSKA (reference sequence). DNA of the CDR3: TGCAGTGCATCGACCGGGGGGAAAGGAGAGACCCAGTACTTC. It yields the protein CSASTGGKGETQYF.

This clonotype came up a few times. The V call is TRBV29-1, the J call TRBJ1-2; 7 bases are a match to TRBD1. V was clipped by 3 bases and J by 6 bases; unmatched bases: 7. The CDR3 loop spans 13 amino acids. CDR1 is SQVTM, CDR2 ANQGSEA, per germline. CDR3 nucleotides: TGCAGCGTTGACTTTGACAGGGTGGATGGCTACACCTTC. Translation gives CSVDFDRVDGYTF.

This chain connects TRBV4-1 to TRBJ1-1; D is uncertain. Germline V gene data show CDR1 as MGHRA and CDR2 as YSYEKL. The length of the CDR3 is 15 residues. V gave up 1 base and J gave up 8 bases, with 17 bases separating them. The CDR3 nucleotides are TGCGCCAGCAGCCAAGTTGACTGGGTGGGCGCCGAAGCTTTCTTT. This sequence encodes CASSQVDWVGAEAFF.

This chain connects TRBV9 to TRBJ2-3; D might be TRBD2 (5 bases). Germline lookup yields CDR1 SGDLS and CDR2 YYNGEE. The CDR3 covers 17 residues. V lost 4 bases and J 0 bases, leaving 18 bases between the germline ends. In nucleotides, the CDR3 is TGTGCCAGCAGCAATCCCGACGGGAAGATCAGCACAGATACGCAGTATTTT. Translation gives CASSNPDGKISTDTQYF.

The V gene is TRBV7-3, the J gene TRBJ2-1, with D maybe TRBD2 (8 bases). Germline CDR1 reads SGHTA; CDR2 reads FQGTGA. The V and J ends lost 2 bases and 8 bases respectively, with 16 bases between them. This CDR3 spans 15 amino acids. As DNA, the CDR3 is TGTGCCAGCAGCTTACAGGGACTAGGGGGCGATGAGCAGTTCTTC. This encodes CASSLQGLGGDEQFF.

This chain links TRBV13 with TRBJ2-7, with D possibly TRBD1 on 6 matching bases. The CDR3 sequence is 15 residues long. V gave up 4 bases and J gave up 4 bases, with 17 bases separating them. The germline CDR1 and CDR2 sequences are PRHDT and FYEKMQ (reference sequence). CDR3 coding DNA: TGTGCCAGCAGCTCAACCGGGACAAGAATGTACGAGCAGTACTTC. Residues: CASSSTGTRMYEQYF.

The V gene is TRBV5-1, the J gene TRBJ2-5; TRBD1 agrees at 10 bases. J gave up 5 bases and V 4 bases, and 8 bases lay outside the gene matches. The CDR3 covers 15 residues. CDR1 is SGHRS, CDR2 YFSETQ, per germline. Here the CDR3 reads CASSSRQGARETQYF. The CDR3 nucleotides read TGCGCCAGCAGCAGTAGACAGGGGGCCAGGGAGACCCAGTACTTC.

Turning to this clonotype: At one end, the junction sequence differs from germline, possibly due to a read error. The chain uses TRBV9 and TRBJ2-7; D is perhaps TRBD1 or TRBD2 (5 bases each). The CDR3 totals 13 residues. Germline-derived CDR1 and CDR2 are SGDLS and YYNGEE. Written as DNA, the CDR3 is TGTGCCGGCAGCGACGGTCGGGGCAACGAGCAGTACTTC. Encoded protein: CAGSDGRGNEQYF.

This clonotype was observed many times. The rearrangement uses TRBV29-1 and TRBJ2-7; D not certain. Trimming shortened V by 1 base and J by 2 bases, and 6 bases separated the two germline ends. The CDR3 loop spans 12 amino acids. The V gene's germline CDR1 is SQVTM and CDR2 ANQGSEA. The CDR3 here is CSVEVTTYEQYF. CDR3 coding DNA: TGCAGCGTTGAAGTCACTACCTACGAGCAGTACTTC.

This clonotype was observed a few times. The chain links TRBV10-3 to TRBJ1-2, with 7 bases fitting TRBD1. This CDR3 contains 15 residues. In germline, CDR1 is ENHRY, CDR2 SYGVKD. The junction had 13 bases not matched to a gene; V was cut back by 4 bases and J by 8 bases. The CDR3 loop reads CAISGTGLGSGGYTF. The CDR3 DNA sequence: TGTGCCATCAGTGGGACAGGTCTCGGGTCGGGCGGCTACACCTTC.

J is TRBJ2-1 and V is TRBV3-1; 14 nucleotides line up with TRBD2. V was pared by 1 base and J by 8 bases, with 7 bases of the junction left unmatched. From germline, CDR1 is LGHDT and CDR2 YNNKEL (reference sequence). The CDR3 extends over 17 amino acids. The CDR3: CASSQAGTSGSRDEQFF. The CDR3 DNA reads TGTGCCAGCAGCCAAGCAGGGACTAGCGGGAGTAGGGATGAGCAGTTCTTC.

The genes are TRBV6-1 and TRBJ1-1; no clear D. V shed 9 bases and J shed 1 base, with 18 bases lying between them. The CDR3 spans 15 residues. CDR1 and CDR2 from the germline V gene are MNHNS and SASEGT. CDR3 region: CASSPVVVQNTEAFF. The CDR3 nucleotides read TGTGCCAGTAGTCCCGTAGTCGTCCAGAACACTGAAGCTTTCTTT.

Comments on this clonotype: Its ends do not fully match the called genes, so a read error is possible. This chain links TRBV18 with TRBJ1-1, with 7 bases matching TRBD1. The CDR3 runs 16 residues. From germline, CDR1 is KGHSH and CDR2 LQKENI. CDR3 sequence reads: CTSSPRQGSLNTEAFF. The DNA for the CDR3 is TGTACCAGCTCACCTCGACAGGGATCCCTCAACACTGAAGCTTTCTTT. The complete variable domain, with remaining parts taken from reference TRBV18 and TRBJ1-1, reads NAGVMQNPRHLVRRRGQEARLRCSPMKGHSHVYWYRQLPEEGLKFMVYLQKENIIDESGMPKERFSAEFPKEGPSILRIQQVVRGDSAAYFCTSSPRQGSLNTEAFFGQGTRLTVV.

The chain recombines TRBV5-4 with TRBJ2-3; D is possibly TRBD1 or TRBD2 (6 bases each). The V gene lost 2 bases and the J gene lost 2 bases, with 12 bases spanning the gap. CDR3 length equals 15 residues. From germline, CDR1 is SGHNT and CDR2 YYREEE (reference sequence). The chain's CDR3 is CASSLARGLTDTQYF. The CDR3 coding sequence is TGTGCCAGCAGCTTAGCCCGGGGGCTCACAGATACGCAGTATTTT.

This clonotype was detected a few times. This chain connects TRBV4-1 to TRBJ2-5; 14 nucleotides align to TRBD2. This CDR3 spans 18 amino acids. The germline gives CDR1 MGHRA, CDR2 YSYEKL. V gave up 3 bases and J gave up 4 bases; unmatched junction bases: 10. The CDR3 region has the DNA TGCGCCAGCAGCCAGGGACTAGCGGGGGCCTTTGCCTCAGAGACCCAGTACTTC. Amino acid sequence: CASSQGLAGAFASETQYF.